What follows are 15 T cell receptor beta chains derived from one specimen sequenced in a study of T cells after yellow fever vaccination. TCRdb itself ran the 5' RACE reads through MiXCR, one entry per CDR3 protein. Here the sample spans some 300,000 distinct CDR3 sequences, roughly 8.6% being singletons. Sequencing was performed on PBMCs, taken about 41 days after the first yellow fever vaccination. The origin of the receptors is a man between 18 and 29 years old who received the YFV17D yellow fever vaccine.

The rearrangement joins TRBV12-3 or TRBV12-4 to TRBJ2-3; 7 bases are shared with TRBD2. V lost 2 bases, J lost 4 bases, and 3 bases stayed unmatched. This CDR3 is built from 14 residues. CDR3: CASSLRLAPDTQYF. CDR3 coding DNA: TGTGCCAGCAGTTTACGACTAGCCCCAGATACGCAGTATTTT.

J is TRBJ2-7 and V is TRBV7-6; D gene uncertain. Trimming cost V 1 base and J 5 bases, with 15 bases left between them. In germline, CDR1 is SGHVS, CDR2 FNYEAQ. CDR3 length: 15 amino acids. The CDR3 nucleotides are TGTGCCAGCAGCTTAGTTACTTGGGCTCTCGACGAGCAGTACTTC. This encodes CASSLVTWALDEQYF.

This clonotype was seen more than once but under ten times. This CDR3 is CSVEGLRGSEQFF. Here the CDR3 DNA reads TGCAGCGTTGAGGGTCTGCGCGGGAGTGAGCAGTTCTTC. V gene TRBV29-1 combines with J gene TRBJ2-1; 7 bases agree with TRBD2. Germline V gene lookup returns CDR1 SQVTM and CDR2 ANQGSEA. The junction had 8 bases not matched to a gene; V was cut back by 3 bases and J by 9 bases. The CDR3 loop spans 13 amino acids.

This clonotype was picked up a small number of times. The chain employs TRBV5-1 and TRBJ2-1; 8 positions match TRBD2. CDR1 and CDR2 (germline): SGHRS, YFSETQ. CDR3 length: 16 amino acids. Trimming took 1 base from V and 6 from J; bases not matched to a gene: 9. CDR3 nucleotides: TGCGCCAGCAGCTTGCCGGCGGGGGGCCTCCTCAATGAGCAGTTCTTC. Residues: CASSLPAGGLLNEQFF. Together with reference TRBV5-1 and TRBJ2-1, the CDR3 gives the full variable domain: KAGVTQTPRYLIKTRGQQVTLSCSPISGHRSVSWYQQTPGQGLQFLFEYFSETQRNKGNFPGRFSGRQFSNSRSEMNVSTLELGDSALYLCASSLPAGGLLNEQFFGPGTRLTVL.

The V gene is TRBV30, the J gene TRBJ1-3; perhaps TRBD1 as D (5 bases). Deletions cut 0 bases from V and 0 bases from J, with 6 bases between. This CDR3 has 14 residues. Germline V CDR1 and CDR2: GTSNPN, SVGIG (reference sequence). CDR3 region: CAWSVGPSGNTIYF. The CDR3 nucleotides read TGTGCCTGGAGTGTGGGACCCTCTGGAAACACCATATATTTT.

The chain combines TRBV5-1 with TRBJ1-2; the D gene is possibly TRBD1 (5 bases). CDR1 is SGHRS and CDR2 is YFSETQ in the germline V gene. Trimming shortened V by 5 bases and J by 2 bases, and 13 bases separated the two germline ends. The CDR3 contains 14 residues. The CDR3: CASRERTINYGYTF. The DNA of the CDR3 is TGCGCCAGCAGAGAGAGGACAATCAACTATGGCTACACCTTC.

This clonotype was seen at least ten times. The chain recombines TRBV5-6 with TRBJ1-5; unclear D gene. V lost 0 bases to trimming and J lost 2 bases, with 9 bases between them. CDR1 and CDR2 (germline): SGHDT, YYEEEE. CDR3 length equals 15 residues. DNA for the CDR3: TGTGCCAGCAGCTTGGCGCCAGGAGGCAATCAGCCCCAGCATTTT. It encodes CASSLAPGGNQPQHF.

The chain joins TRBV20-1 to TRBJ2-2, with D perhaps TRBD1 or TRBD2 (6 bases each). CDR1 is DFQATT and CDR2 is SNEGSKA in the germline V gene (reference sequence). The CDR3 is 16 residues long. The germline V and J ends were trimmed by 0 bases and 7 bases, with 18 bases remaining between them. The CDR3 region has the DNA TGCAGTGCTAGAGACTCGTCCGGGGGCGTGGGCGGGGAGCTGTTTTTT. It translates to CSARDSSGGVGGELFF.

The J gene is TRBJ2-5, the V gene TRBV6-1, with D maybe TRBD1 (5 bases). The CDR3 spans 15 residues. Between the trimmed V and J ends, which lost 7 bases and 1 base, there was a span of 16 bases. Germline V lookup: CDR1 MNHNS, CDR2 SASEGT. For the CDR3, the DNA is TGTGCCAGCACCCCGTCAGGGCGTAGCCAAGAGACCCAGTACTTC. Translation: CASTPSGRSQETQYF.

This clonotype was detected only a few times. The chain employs TRBV7-9 and TRBJ2-3; 9 bases match TRBD2. From germline, CDR1 is SEHNR and CDR2 FQNEAQ (reference sequence). The V gene end was trimmed by 4 bases and the J gene end by 2 bases; junction bases not matched to a gene: 7. The CDR3 runs 16 residues. The CDR3 spells CASSSTSSGDTDTQYF. CDR3 in DNA: TGTGCCAGCAGCTCCACTTCTAGCGGGGACACAGATACGCAGTATTTT.

This clonotype was observed a handful of times. This chain connects TRBV5-1 to TRBJ1-1; D is uncertain. CDR1 is SGHRS, CDR2 YFSETQ, per germline. Trimming cost V 4 bases and J 4 bases, with 14 bases left between them. The CDR3 covers 14 residues. The CDR3 DNA reads as TGCGCCAGCAGCGCAGAGGAGGGTGGCACTGAAGCTTTCTTT. Amino acids: CASSAEEGGTEAFF.

The chain has TRBV12-3 or TRBV12-4 and TRBJ1-6, with D tentatively TRBD1 (6 bases). The CDR3 is 13 amino acids. Between the trimmed V and J ends, which lost 9 bases and 7 bases, there was a span of 13 bases. CDR3 sequence reads: CARSRDTNSPLHF. The CDR3 DNA sequence: TGTGCCAGAAGCAGGGACACCAATTCACCCCTCCACTTT.

The chain joins TRBV27 to TRBJ2-3, with 8 bases fitting TRBD2. The CDR3 runs to 13 residues. Germline V CDR1 and CDR2: MNHEY, SMNVEV (reference sequence). Trimming took 7 bases from V and 4 from J; bases not matched to a gene: 4. For the CDR3, the DNA is TGTGCCAGCAAGACTAGCGTTTCAGATACGCAGTATTTT. Residues: CASKTSVSDTQYF.

Only one count was recorded for this clonotype. The gene calls are TRBV7-2 and TRBJ1-2; tentatively, D is TRBD1 (5 bases). Trimming removed 3 bases at V and 8 bases at J, with 10 bases between. The CDR3 totals 12 residues. Germline V gene data show CDR1 as SGHTA and CDR2 as FQGNSA. The CDR3 sequence is CASSFGRAGYTF. The CDR3 DNA is TGTGCCAGCAGCTTTGGCAGGGCGGGCTACACCTTC.

The J gene is TRBJ2-3, the V gene TRBV6-2 or TRBV6-3; 10 bases map to TRBD1. Germline lookup yields CDR1 MNHEY and CDR2 SVGEGT. J lost 4 bases, V lost 11 bases, and 6 bases had no gene match. This CDR3 spans 13 amino acids. CDR3 amino acids: CAARDRGSDTQYF. Written as DNA, the CDR3 is TGTGCCGCCCGGGACAGGGGTTCAGATACGCAGTATTTT.